The source of this TCR beta chain is a study of blood T cell repertoires in COVID-19. The germline CDR1 and CDR2 sequences are SGHVS and FNYEAQ. Trimming took 2 bases from V and 2 from J; bases not matched to a gene: 4. The CDR3 loop spans 15 amino acids. During active infection, Seattle patients enrolled and were then monitored through disease. The assay was immunoSEQ multiplex PCR, and TCRdb's table has in-frame clones only and misses some. Of 140,000 to 150,000 clones in the sample, 88% were seen once. This clone was counted between two and nine times. Sequences were obtained from peripheral blood. J is TRBJ2-7 and V is TRBV7-6, with 9 bases that match TRBD1. This receptor was identified in a human donor with COVID-19, enrolled during active disease. The donor label of this sample is uncertain. For the CDR3, the DNA is TGTGCCAGCAGCTTACTGGGACAGGGCCCCTACGAGCAGTACTTC. Protein: CASSLLGQGPYEQYF.